This section outlines one T cell receptor beta chain sequence together with its context. What antigen it recognizes has not been identified. Base qualities are not at hand, and no much larger clone is one base apart. This specimen comes from a study of graft-versus-host responses after intestinal transplantation (dated by TCRdb to 2020 to 2023). Concerning the study at large: The transplants that recipients received were multivisceral, liver-intestinal, or isolated intestinal. All recipients received anti-thymocyte globulin induction followed by maintenance tacrolimus and steroids for approximately 3 years. After intestinal transplantation, graft-versus-host and host-versus-graft alloreactive T cell clones were followed in the graft, circulation and bone marrow using bulk TCR-beta CDR3 sequencing. To identify alloreactive clones, pre-transplant mixed lymphocyte reaction products were sequenced and compared with unstimulated pre-transplant donor and recipient T cells. The cohort enrolled 20 to 30 intestinal transplant recipients including one retransplant, and a few patients lacking pretransplant specimens were excluded. Donor T cell macrochimerism was defined as a peak of at least 4% donor T cells among recipient peripheral blood mononuclear cells. Rather than being sequenced by the commercial service, samples from a few later patients were sequenced in-house on an Illumina MiSeq and processed with MiXCR.

The time point tag for this specimen amounts to: cells obtained before transplantation from donor or recipient. CD3+CD4+ and CD3+CD8+ populations were FACS-sorted from unstimulated pre-transplant donor and recipient cells taken from spleen or lymph nodes. V loses 7 bases, J loses 0 bases, and the germline ends lie 13 bases apart. CDR1 and CDR2, per the germline V gene (reference sequence), are MNHEY and SMNVEV. From the cysteine up to the phenylalanine, the CDR3 has a length of 16 residues. The only DNA kept is the CDR3, 48 bases in frame from the first base. Library method: the immunoSEQ multiplex PCR assay. For most patients, genomic DNA was isolated using the Qiagen DNeasy Blood and Tissue Kit and was shipped frozen to Adaptive Biotechnologies for TCR sequencing. High-throughput TCR-beta CDR3 sequencing of genomic DNA from most patients was performed by Adaptive Biotechnologies. As for the authors' bioinformatics: TCR sequencing data were retrieved from Adaptive's ImmunoSEQ software for 18 patients, whereas three other patients were processed with MiXCR and VDJtools. To correct CD4 versus CD8 sorting errors, sequences present in both subsets at a frequency ratio below 5:1 were removed. CDR3 nucleotide sequences shared between donor and recipient were removed because the origin of such sequences could not be assigned. To be classed as alloreactive, a clone needed at least 2-fold expansion over unstimulated cells and a minimum CFSE-low frequency of 0.002% (template counts) or 0.001% (read counts). Clones detected in sequenced pre-transplant spleen, lymph node, or MLR CFSE-low populations of the donor or recipient were defined as mappable. The cumulative frequency of alloreactive clones was calculated as a percentage of all sequences, weighted by copy number. TCRdb retrieved this table from immuneACCESS and kept in-frame rearrangements only. Not all clones are present; in checked studies, unresolved V genes account for under half, and no reason is known for the remainder. The V and J calls and clone size are taken from that table; D and trimming were inferred from the DNA. Counted in this sample were 75,000 to 100,000 clones; 75% to 95% of them appeared once. 0.15% to 0.2% of the sample lies in the top ten.

What the study reported, not specific to this receptor: GvH clones turned up in recipient bone marrow, with some appearing earlier in ileal mucosa or blood, a pattern consistent with an intestinal mucosal origin. Early after transplant, declines in HvG clones were associated with peak levels of circulating GvH clones. The conclusions were limited by the relatively low number and heterogeneity of the intestinal transplant patients. In patients with donor T cell macrochimerism, the allografts had high GvH to HvG T cell clonal ratios.

Recombination connected TRBV27 to TRBJ1-6; the D gene identity is not certain. Sequencing was performed on unstimulated CD4+ T cells sorted from spleen or lymph node cells, taken before transplant. This sequence was found in a human donor who was the organ donor for an intestinal transplant. The CDR3 region reads CASTTTESSYNSPLHF. The nucleotides read TGTGCCAGCACTACGACTGAGAGCTCCTATAATTCACCCCTCCACTTT.